This T cell receptor beta chain was identified in a study of blood T cells in healthy people across ages. A second about 7 to 11 cycle PCR used barcoded and J-beta primers. TCRdb processed the 5' RACE reads anew with MiXCR; each CDR3 protein has one entry. Of some 750,000 distinct CDR3 sequences detected, approximately 21% appear once; the ten largest clones hold around a fifth. Germline V gene data show CDR1 as MDHEN and CDR2 as SYDVKM. This CDR3 region has 17 residues. Trimming removed 3 bases at V and 3 bases at J, with 20 bases between. This clonotype was detected once. The gene calls are TRBV28 and TRBJ1-1; D not certain. Sequencing was performed on blood. This TCR came from a man between 70 and 80 years old in good health. CDR3 nucleotide sequence: TGTGCCAGCAGTTTTGGTTCCGGCAGCCCAAGGGACACTGAAGCTTTCTTT. Protein: CASSFGSGSPRDTEAFF. Based on the CDR3 plus reference TRBV28 and TRBJ1-1, the full variable domain is DVKVTQSSRYLVKRTGEKVFLECVQDMDHENMFWYRQDPGLGLRLIYFSYDVKMKEKGDIPEGYSVSREKKERFSLILESASTNQTSMYLCASSFGSGSPRDTEAFFGQGTRLTVV.